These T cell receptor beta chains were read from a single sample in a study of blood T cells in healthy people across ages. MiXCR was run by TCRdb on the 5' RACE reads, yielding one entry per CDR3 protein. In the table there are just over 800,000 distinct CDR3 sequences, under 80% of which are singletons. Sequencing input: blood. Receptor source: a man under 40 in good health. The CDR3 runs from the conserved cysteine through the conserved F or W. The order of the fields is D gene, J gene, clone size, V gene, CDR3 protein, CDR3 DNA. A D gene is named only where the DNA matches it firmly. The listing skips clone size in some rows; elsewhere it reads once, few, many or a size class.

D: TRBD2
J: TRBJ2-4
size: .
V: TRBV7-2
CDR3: CASSLTSGGATQYF
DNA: TGTGCCAGCAGTTTGACTAGCGGGGGGGCTACCCAGTACTTC

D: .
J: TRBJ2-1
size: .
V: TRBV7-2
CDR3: CASSPSGQRSYNEQFF
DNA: TGTGCCAGCAGCCCGTCAGGGCAGCGCTCCTACAATGAGCAGTTCTTC

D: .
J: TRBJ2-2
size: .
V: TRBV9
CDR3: CASSDPVEYNTGELFF
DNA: TGTGCCAGCAGCGACCCCGTGGAGTATAACACCGGGGAGCTGTTTTTT

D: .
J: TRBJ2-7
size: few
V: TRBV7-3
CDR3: CASSFDNLSEQYF
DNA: TGTGCCAGCAGCTTTGATAATCTGTCTGAGCAGTACTTC

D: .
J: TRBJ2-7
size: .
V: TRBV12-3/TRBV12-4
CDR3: CASSLGGLYYEQYF
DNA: TGTGCCAGCAGTTTAGGAGGGTTGTACTACGAGCAGTACTTC

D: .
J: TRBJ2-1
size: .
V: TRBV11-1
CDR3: CTSSFRGNYNEQFF
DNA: TGTACCAGCAGCTTCCGGGGAAACTACAATGAGCAGTTCTTC

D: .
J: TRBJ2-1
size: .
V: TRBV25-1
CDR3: CASSTQSSPYNEQFF
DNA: TGTGCCAGCAGCACCCAATCGTCCCCTTACAATGAGCAGTTCTTC

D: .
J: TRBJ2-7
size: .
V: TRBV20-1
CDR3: CSARDQSGYEQYF
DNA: TGCAGTGCTAGAGATCAGTCAGGGTACGAGCAGTACTTC

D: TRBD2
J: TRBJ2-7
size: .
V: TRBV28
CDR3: CASSLHTSGAYEQYF
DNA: TGTGCCAGCAGTTTACATACTAGCGGGGCCTACGAGCAGTACTTC

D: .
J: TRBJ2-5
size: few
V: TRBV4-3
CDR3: CASSQEIRTATHHQETQYF
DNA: TGCGCCAGCAGCCAAGAGATTAGGACAGCAACTCATCACCAAGAGACCCAGTACTTC

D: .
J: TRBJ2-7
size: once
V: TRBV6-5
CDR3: CASSYGGHHYEQYF
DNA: TGTGCCAGCAGCTATGGGGGACACCACTACGAGCAGTACTTC

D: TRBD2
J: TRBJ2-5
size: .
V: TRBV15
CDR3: CATSRDEGLAGLQETQYF
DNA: TGTGCCACCAGCAGAGATGAAGGCCTAGCGGGGCTACAAGAGACCCAGTACTTC

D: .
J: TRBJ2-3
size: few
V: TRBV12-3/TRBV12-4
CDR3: CASSWTQYRAQYF
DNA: TGTGCCAGCAGTTGGACCCAGTATCGGGCGCAGTATTTT

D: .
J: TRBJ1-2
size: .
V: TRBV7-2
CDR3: CASSQRYMDGYTF
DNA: TGTGCCAGCAGCCAAAGGTACATGGATGGCTACACCTTC

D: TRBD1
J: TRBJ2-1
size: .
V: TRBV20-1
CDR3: CSARDGTATYNEQFF
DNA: TGCAGTGCTAGAGATGGGACAGCTACCTACAATGAGCAGTTCTTC

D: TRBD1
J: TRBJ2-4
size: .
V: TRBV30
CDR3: CAWSVEGTGNQYF
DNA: TGTGCCTGGAGTGTAGAGGGGACAGGGAATCAGTACTTC

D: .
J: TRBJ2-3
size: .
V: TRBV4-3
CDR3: CASSQDLGAGVDTDTQYF
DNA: TGCGCCAGCAGCCAAGATCTCGGCGCAGGGGTCGACACAGATACGCAGTATTTT

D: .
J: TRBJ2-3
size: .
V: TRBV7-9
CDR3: CASSAGQLTDTQYF
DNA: TGTGCCAGCAGCGCCGGACAACTCACAGATACGCAGTATTTT

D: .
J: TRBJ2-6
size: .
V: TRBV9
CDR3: CASSPPPRSRGANVLTF
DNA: TGTGCCAGCAGCCCCCCTCCAAGGTCTAGGGGGGCCAACGTCCTGACTTTC

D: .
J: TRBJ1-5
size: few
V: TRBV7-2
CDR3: CASSFTGTHNNQPQHF
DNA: TGTGCCAGCAGCTTCACCGGGACGCATAACAATCAGCCCCAGCATTTT

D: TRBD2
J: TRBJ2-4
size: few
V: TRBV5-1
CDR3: CASSLSGGKDIQYF
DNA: TGCGCCAGCAGCTTGTCCGGGGGGAAGGACATTCAGTACTTC

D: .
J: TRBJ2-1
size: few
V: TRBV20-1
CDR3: CSAPPPGSSSYNEQFF
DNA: TGCAGTGCGCCTCCCCCAGGCTCTAGCAGCTACAATGAGCAGTTCTTC

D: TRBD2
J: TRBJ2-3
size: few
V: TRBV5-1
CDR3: CASSLAGGTHTDTQYF
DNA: TGCGCCAGCAGCTTGGCGGGGGGAACACACACAGATACGCAGTATTTT

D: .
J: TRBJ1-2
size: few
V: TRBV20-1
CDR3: CSARDKGTPNHNYGYTF
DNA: TGCAGTGCTAGAGATAAGGGGACGCCTAACCATAACTATGGCTACACCTTC

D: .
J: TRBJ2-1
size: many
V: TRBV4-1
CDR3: CASSQARGEQFF
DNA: TGCGCCAGCAGCCAAGCAAGGGGTGAGCAGTTCTTC

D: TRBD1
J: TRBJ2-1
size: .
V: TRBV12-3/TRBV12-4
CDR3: CASSPDRAGEQFF
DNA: TGTGCCAGCAGTCCTGACAGGGCTGGTGAGCAGTTCTTC

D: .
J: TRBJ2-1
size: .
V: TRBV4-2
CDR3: CASSQAGFNNEQFF
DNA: TGTGCCAGCAGCCAAGCCGGTTTTAACAATGAGCAGTTCTTC

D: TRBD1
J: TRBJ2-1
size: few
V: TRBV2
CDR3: CASSWDSFNEQFF
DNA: TGTGCCAGCAGTTGGGACAGTTTCAATGAGCAGTTCTTC

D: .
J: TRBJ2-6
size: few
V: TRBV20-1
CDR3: CSAIRVSGANVLTF
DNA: TGCAGTGCTATCAGGGTCTCTGGGGCCAACGTCCTGACTTTC

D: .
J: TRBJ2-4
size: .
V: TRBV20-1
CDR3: CSASDGLAKNIQYF
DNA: TGCAGTGCTTCGGACGGTCTGGCCAAAAACATTCAGTACTTC

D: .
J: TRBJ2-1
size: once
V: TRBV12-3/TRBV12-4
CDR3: CASSWRGGAGRVNEQFF
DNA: TGTGCCAGCAGTTGGAGGGGGGGAGCGGGGAGGGTAAATGAGCAGTTCTTC

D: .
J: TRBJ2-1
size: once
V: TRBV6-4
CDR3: CASSEDSRNERFF
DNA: TGTGCCAGTAGTGAGGACAGTCGCAATGAGCGGTTCTTC

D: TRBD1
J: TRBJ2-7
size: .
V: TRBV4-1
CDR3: CASSAQGISGYEQYF
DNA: TGCGCCAGCAGCGCACAGGGGATCTCGGGCTACGAGCAGTACTTC

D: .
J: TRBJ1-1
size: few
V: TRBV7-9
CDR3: CASSSIRGNTEAFF
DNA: TGTGCCAGCAGCTCGATCAGGGGCAATACTGAAGCTTTCTTT

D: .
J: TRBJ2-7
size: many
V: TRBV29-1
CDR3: CSVEYNSYEQYF
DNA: TGCAGCGTTGAGTACAACTCCTACGAGCAGTACTTC

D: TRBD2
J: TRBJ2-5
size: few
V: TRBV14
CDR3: CASSPTYRGSWYF
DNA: TGTGCCAGCAGCCCGACATATCGCGGGAGTTGGTACTTC

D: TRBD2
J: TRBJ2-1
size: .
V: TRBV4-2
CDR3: CASSQATSGGPLGEQFF
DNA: TGTGCCAGCAGCCAAGCGACTAGCGGGGGGCCCCTCGGTGAGCAGTTCTTC

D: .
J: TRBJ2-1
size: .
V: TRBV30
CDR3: CAWRGVDEQFF
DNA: TGTGCCTGGAGAGGGGTCGATGAGCAGTTCTTC

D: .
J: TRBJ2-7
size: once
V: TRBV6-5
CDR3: CTSSYSKGGHGYEQYF
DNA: TGTACCAGCAGTTACTCGAAGGGGGGTCACGGATACGAGCAGTACTTC